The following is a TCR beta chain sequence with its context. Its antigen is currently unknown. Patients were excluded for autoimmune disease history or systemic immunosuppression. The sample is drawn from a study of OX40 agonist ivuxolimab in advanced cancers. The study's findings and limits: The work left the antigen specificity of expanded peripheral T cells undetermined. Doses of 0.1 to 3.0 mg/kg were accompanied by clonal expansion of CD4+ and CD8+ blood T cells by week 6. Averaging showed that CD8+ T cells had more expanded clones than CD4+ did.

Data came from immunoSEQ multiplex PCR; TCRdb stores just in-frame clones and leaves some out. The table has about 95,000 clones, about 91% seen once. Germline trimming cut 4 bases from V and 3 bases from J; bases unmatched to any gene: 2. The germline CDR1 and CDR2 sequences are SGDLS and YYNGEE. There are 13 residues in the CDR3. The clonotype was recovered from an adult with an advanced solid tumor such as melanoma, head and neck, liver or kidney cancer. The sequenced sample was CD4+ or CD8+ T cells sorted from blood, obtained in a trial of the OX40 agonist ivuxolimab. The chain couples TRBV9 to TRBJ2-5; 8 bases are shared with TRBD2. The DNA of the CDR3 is TGTGCCAGCAGCCGGGGGGGGAAAGAGACCCAGTACTTC. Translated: CASSRGGKETQYF.